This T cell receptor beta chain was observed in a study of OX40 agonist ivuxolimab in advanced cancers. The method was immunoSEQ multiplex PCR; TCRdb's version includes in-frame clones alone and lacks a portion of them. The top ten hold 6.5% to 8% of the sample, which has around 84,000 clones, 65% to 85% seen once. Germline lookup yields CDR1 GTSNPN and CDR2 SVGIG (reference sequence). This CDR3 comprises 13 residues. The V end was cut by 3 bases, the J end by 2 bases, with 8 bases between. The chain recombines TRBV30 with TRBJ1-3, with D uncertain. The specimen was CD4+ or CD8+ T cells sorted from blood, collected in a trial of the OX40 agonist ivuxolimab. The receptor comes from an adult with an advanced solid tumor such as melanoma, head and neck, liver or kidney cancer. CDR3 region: CAWRDAPGNTIYF. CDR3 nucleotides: TGTGCCTGGAGGGACGCTCCTGGAAACACCATATATTTT.